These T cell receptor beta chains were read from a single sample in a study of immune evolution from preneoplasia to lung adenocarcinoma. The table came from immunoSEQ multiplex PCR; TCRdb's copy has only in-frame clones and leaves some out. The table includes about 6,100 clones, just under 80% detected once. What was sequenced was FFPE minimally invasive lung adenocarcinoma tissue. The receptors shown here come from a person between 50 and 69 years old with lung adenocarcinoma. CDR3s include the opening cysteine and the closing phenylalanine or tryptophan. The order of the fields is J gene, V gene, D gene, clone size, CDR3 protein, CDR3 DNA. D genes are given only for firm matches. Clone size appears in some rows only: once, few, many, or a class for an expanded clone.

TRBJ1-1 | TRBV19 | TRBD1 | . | CASSIQGARSEAFF | TGTGCCAGTAGTATCCAGGGGGCTAGATCTGAAGCTTTCTTT
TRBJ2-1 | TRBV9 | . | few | CASSVPGFNEQFF | TGTGCCAGCAGCGTGCCAGGGTTCAATGAGCAGTTCTTC
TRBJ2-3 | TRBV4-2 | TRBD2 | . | CASSQAPSGSSTDTQYF | TGTGCCAGCAGCCAAGCTCCTAGCGGATCTAGCACAGATACGCAGTATTTT
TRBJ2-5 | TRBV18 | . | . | CASSPPHREETQYF | TGTGCCAGCTCACCACCGCACAGGGAAGAGACCCAGTACTTC
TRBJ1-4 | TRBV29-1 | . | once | CSVEGTDTEKLFF | TGCAGCGTTGAAGGCACGGATACTGAAAAACTGTTTTTT
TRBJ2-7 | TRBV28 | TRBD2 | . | CASLLAGGPYEQYF | TGTGCCAGCCTCCTAGCGGGGGGTCCCTACGAGCAGTACTTC
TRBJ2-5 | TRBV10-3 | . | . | CASSLQGEEETQYF | TGTGCCAGCAGTTTACAGGGAGAGGAGGAGACCCAGTACTTC
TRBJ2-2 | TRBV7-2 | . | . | CASSPSTARTGELFF | TGTGCCAGCAGCCCTTCGACAGCCCGCACCGGGGAGCTGTTTTTT
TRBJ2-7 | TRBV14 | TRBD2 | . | CASSGGGQLYEQYF | TGTGCCAGCAGTGGGGGGGGTCAGCTCTACGAGCAGTACTTC
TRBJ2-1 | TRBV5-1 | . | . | CASSLRGTQFF | TGCGCCAGCAGCTTGCGCGGGACCCAGTTCTTC
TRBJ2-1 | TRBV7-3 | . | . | CASSLRGGHNEQFF | TGTGCCAGCAGCTTAAGAGGGGGGCACAATGAGCAGTTCTTC
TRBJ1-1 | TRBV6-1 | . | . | CASSGSAPDTEAFF | TGTGCCAGCAGTGGAAGTGCACCTGACACTGAAGCTTTCTTT
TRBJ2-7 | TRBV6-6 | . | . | CASRAGGAYEQYF | TGTGCCAGCAGAGCAGGGGGGGCCTACGAGCAGTACTTC
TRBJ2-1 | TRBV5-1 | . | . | CASSLSLVGNSNEQFF | TGCGCCAGCAGCTTGTCTTTAGTTGGGAATTCCAATGAGCAGTTCTTC
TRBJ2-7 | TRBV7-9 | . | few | CASSSSGGTGEQYF | TGTGCCAGCAGCTCGTCAGGAGGAACGGGAGAGCAGTACTTC
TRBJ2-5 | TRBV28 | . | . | CASSLIGTGQETQYF | TGTGCCAGCAGTTTAATAGGGACGGGACAAGAGACCCAGTACTTC
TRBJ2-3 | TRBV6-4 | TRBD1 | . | CASSDPVLTGGTQYF | TGTGCCAGCAGTGATCCGGTGTTGACAGGGGGCACGCAGTATTTT
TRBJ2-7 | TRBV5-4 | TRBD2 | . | CASSGGTSYEQYF | TGTGCCAGCAGCGGCGGGACTAGCTACGAGCAGTACTTC
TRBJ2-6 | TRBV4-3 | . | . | CASSQDLRSGANVLTF | TGCGCCAGCAGCCAAGATCTCCGCTCTGGGGCCAACGTCCTGACTTTC
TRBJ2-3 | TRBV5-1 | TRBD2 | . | CASSLVSGTDTQYF | TGCGCCAGCAGCTTGGTTAGCGGGACAGATACGCAGTATTTT
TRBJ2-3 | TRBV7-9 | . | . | CASSLFATDTQYF | TGTGCCAGCAGCTTATTCGCGACAGATACGCAGTATTTT
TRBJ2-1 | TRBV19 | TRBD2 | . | CASSMGLVSYNEQFF | TGTGCCAGTAGTATGGGACTAGTTAGCTACAATGAGCAGTTCTTC
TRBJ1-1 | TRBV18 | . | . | CASSPSPNTEAFF | TGTGCCAGCTCACCAAGTCCGAACACTGAAGCTTTCTTT
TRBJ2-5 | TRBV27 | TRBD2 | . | CASRKAGGAETQYF | TGTGCCAGCAGAAAAGCGGGGGGGGCGGAGACCCAGTACTTC
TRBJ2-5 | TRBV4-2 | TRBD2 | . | CASSQGSSGVGETQYF | TGTGCCAGCAGCCAAGGGTCTAGCGGGGTGGGAGAGACCCAGTACTTC
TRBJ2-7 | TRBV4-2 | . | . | CASSQDYPGPYEQYF | TGTGCCAGCAGCCAAGATTACCCAGGACCCTACGAGCAGTACTTC
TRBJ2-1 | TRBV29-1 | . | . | CSVEDVSGSYNEQFF | TGCAGCGTTGAAGATGTTAGCGGCTCCTACAATGAGCAGTTCTTC
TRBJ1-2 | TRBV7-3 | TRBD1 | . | CASSLTGTDTYGYTF | TGTGCCAGCAGCTTAACGGGGACAGACACCTATGGCTACACCTTC
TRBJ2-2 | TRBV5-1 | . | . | CASSPLANLEHTGELFF | TGCGCCAGCAGCCCCTTAGCGAACCTTGAACACACCGGGGAGCTGTTTTTT
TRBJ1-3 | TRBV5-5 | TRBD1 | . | CASSLEGQGGNTIYF | TGTGCCAGCAGCTTGGAGGGACAGGGGGGAAACACCATATATTTT
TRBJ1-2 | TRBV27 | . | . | CASSLLGEDYGYTF | TGTGCCAGCAGTTTACTAGGGGAGGATTATGGCTACACCTTC
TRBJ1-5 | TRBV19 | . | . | CASRQQGLNQPQHF | TGTGCCAGTAGACAACAGGGACTCAATCAGCCCCAGCATTTT
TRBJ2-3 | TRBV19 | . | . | CATSRDISTDTQYF | TGTGCCACCTCCCGGGACATCAGCACAGATACGCAGTATTTT
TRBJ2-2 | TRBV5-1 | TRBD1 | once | CASSWDSNTGELFF | TGCGCCAGCAGCTGGGACAGTAACACCGGGGAGCTGTTTTTT
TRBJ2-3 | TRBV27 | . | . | CASSYYGAEDTQYF | TGTGCCAGCAGTTACTATGGCGCCGAGGATACGCAGTATTTT
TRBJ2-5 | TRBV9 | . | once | CASSVQGIQKETQYF | TGTGCCAGCAGCGTTCAGGGCATACAGAAAGAGACCCAGTACTTC
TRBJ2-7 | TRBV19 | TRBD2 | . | CASSPQAGGYEQYF | TGTGCCAGTAGTCCGCAAGCGGGGGGCTACGAGCAGTACTTC
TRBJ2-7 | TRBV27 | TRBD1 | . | CASKRTGGNEQYF | TGTGCCAGCAAACGGACAGGGGGTAACGAGCAGTACTTC
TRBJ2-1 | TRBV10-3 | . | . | CAISIGDREQFF | TGTGCCATCAGTATAGGTGATCGGGAGCAGTTCTTC
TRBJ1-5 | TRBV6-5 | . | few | CASSQGRNQPQHF | TGTGCCAGCAGTCAGGGGCGCAATCAGCCCCAGCATTTT
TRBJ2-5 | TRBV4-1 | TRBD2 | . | CASSHPKAGGPSETQYF | TGCGCCAGCAGCCATCCTAAAGCGGGGGGGCCCTCAGAGACCCAGTACTTC
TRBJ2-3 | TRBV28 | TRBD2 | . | CASSLTAGEGTDTQYF | TGTGCCAGCAGTTTGACAGCGGGAGAGGGCACAGATACGCAGTATTTT
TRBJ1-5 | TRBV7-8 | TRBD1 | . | CASSFQTGGGQPQHF | TGTGCCAGCAGCTTTCAAACAGGGGGAGGGCAGCCCCAGCATTTT